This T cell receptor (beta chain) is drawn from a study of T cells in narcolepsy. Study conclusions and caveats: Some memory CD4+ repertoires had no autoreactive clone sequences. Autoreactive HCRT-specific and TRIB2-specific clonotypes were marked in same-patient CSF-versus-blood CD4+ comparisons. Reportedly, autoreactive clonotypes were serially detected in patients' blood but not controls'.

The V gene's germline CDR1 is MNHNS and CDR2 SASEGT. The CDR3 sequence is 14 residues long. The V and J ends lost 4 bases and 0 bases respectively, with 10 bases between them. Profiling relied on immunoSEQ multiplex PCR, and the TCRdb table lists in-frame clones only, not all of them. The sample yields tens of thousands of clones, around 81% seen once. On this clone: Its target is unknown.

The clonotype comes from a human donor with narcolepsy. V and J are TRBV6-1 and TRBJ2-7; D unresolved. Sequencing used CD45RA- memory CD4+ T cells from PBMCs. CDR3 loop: CASSGGRTSYEQYF. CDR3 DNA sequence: TGTGCCAGCAGTGGCGGACGGACCTCCTACGAGCAGTACTTC.